One and the same sample provided the 16 T cell receptor beta chains below, sequenced in a study of blood T cell repertoires in COVID-19. TCRdb's copy holds only in-frame clones and misses some; the assay was immunoSEQ multiplex PCR. Among about 260,000 clones listed, about nine tenths were seen once. The sample consisted of peripheral blood. The receptors shown here come from a young adult with COVID-19, enrolled during active disease.

The gene calls are TRBV10-3 and TRBJ1-1; 7 bases line up with TRBD1. J gave up 1 base and V 6 bases, and 2 bases lay outside the gene matches. CDR1 and CDR2 from the germline V gene are ENHRY and SYGVKD. The CDR3 length is 13 residues. CDR3 sequence (DNA): TGTGCCATCAGAGGGACAGCGAACACTGAAGCTTTCTTT. It yields the protein CAIRGTANTEAFF.

The genes are TRBV30 and TRBJ2-7, with 8 bases matching TRBD2. CDR1 and CDR2 (germline): GTSNPN, SVGIG (reference sequence). The CDR3 runs 14 residues. V lost 4 bases, J lost 4 bases, and 9 bases stayed unmatched. The CDR3 loop reads CAWNGAGAEYEQYF. In nucleotides, the CDR3 is TGTGCCTGGAACGGAGCGGGAGCTGAGTACGAGCAGTACTTC.

The CDR3 loop reads CASSGGGIYEQFF. The CDR3 nucleotides are TGTGCCAGCAGTGGGGGGGGAATCTATGAGCAGTTCTTC. V usage is TRBV2 and J usage is TRBJ2-1; 7 nucleotides line up with TRBD2. Trimming at V came to 4 bases and at J to 8 bases, leaving 5 bases not matched to a gene. Germline CDR1 reads SNHLY; CDR2 reads FYNNEI. The CDR3 is made up of 13 amino acids.

The chain is built from TRBV9 and TRBJ2-3, with 9 bases aligning to TRBD2. CDR1 SGDLS and CDR2 YYNGEE come from the germline V gene. V was clipped by 2 bases and J by 3 bases; unmatched bases: 4. This CDR3 contains 15 residues. CDR3 nucleotides: TGTGCCAGCAGCGTTAGCGGGAGTGGGACAGATACGCAGTATTTT. Amino acid sequence: CASSVSGSGTDTQYF. The full variable domain, with the rest looked up from reference TRBV9 and TRBJ2-3, is DSGVTQTPKHLITATGQRVTLRCSPRSGDLSVYWYQQSLDQGLQFLIQYYNGEERAKGNILERFSAQQFPDLHSELNLSSLELGDSALYFCASSVSGSGTDTQYFGPGTRLTVL.

CDR3 bases: TGTGCCAGCAGTTACATACGGTTGAACACTGAAGCTTTCTTT. It encodes CASSYIRLNTEAFF. The chain is built from TRBV6-5 and TRBJ1-1; unclear D gene. The germline CDR1 and CDR2 sequences are MNHEY and SVGAGI. V lost 2 bases and J 0 bases, leaving 7 bases between the germline ends. The CDR3 has 14 amino acids.

The J gene is TRBJ2-7, the V gene TRBV29-1; the D gene is possibly TRBD1 (6 bases). Per germline, CDR1 SQVTM and CDR2 ANQGSEA. The CDR3 is 13 residues long. The V end was cut by 6 bases, the J end by 3 bases, with 15 bases between. CDR3 region: CSVAGTNLYEQYF. As DNA, the CDR3 is TGCAGCGTGGCCGGGACAAACCTCTACGAGCAGTACTTC.

The chain carries TRBV19 and TRBJ2-3; D unclear. In germline, CDR1 is LNHDA, CDR2 SQIVND (reference sequence). Deletions cut 5 bases from V and 0 bases from J, with 9 bases between. This CDR3 contains 14 residues. Written as DNA, the CDR3 is TGTGCCAGTAGTGCGAGTACTAGCACAGATACGCAGTATTTT. This gives the protein CASSASTSTDTQYF.

V usage is TRBV12-3 or TRBV12-4 and J usage is TRBJ2-3; D tentatively reads TRBD1 or TRBD2 (5 bases each). There are 12 residues in the CDR3. V was pared by 8 bases and J by 7 bases, with 13 bases between. CDR3 nucleotide sequence: TGTGCCAGCTCTTTAGAGGGGAATACGCAGTATTTT. It codes for CASSLEGNTQYF.

The rearrangement uses TRBV4-1 and TRBJ2-7, with 8 bases that match TRBD1. Trimming cost V 0 bases and J 3 bases; bases outside gene matches: 1. Germline assignment: CDR1 MGHRA and CDR2 YSYEKL. The CDR3 is made up of 14 amino acids. CDR3 DNA sequence: TGCGCCAGCAGCCAAGAAACAGGGGGCTACGAGCAGTACTTC. Its protein is CASSQETGGYEQYF.

The genes are TRBV7-8 and TRBJ1-2; TRBD1 is a possible D gene (5 bases). The CDR3 extends over 14 amino acids. The V end lost 3 bases, the J end lost 5 bases, and 13 bases lay between the germline ends. In germline, CDR1 is SGHVS, CDR2 FQNEAQ. The CDR3 DNA is TGTGCCAGCAGCTTGCAGGGAGGCGGTTATGGCTACACCTTC. Translation: CASSLQGGGYGYTF.

V usage is TRBV11-2 and J usage is TRBJ2-7; no clear D. The CDR3 has 12 residues. Trimming pared 0 bases from V and 6 bases from J, leaving 6 bases between. Per germline, CDR1 SGHAT and CDR2 FQNNGV. The CDR3 DNA is TGTGCCAGCAGCTTAGATAGCAGCGAGCAGTACTTC. It codes for CASSLDSSEQYF.

The V and J genes are TRBV7-2 and TRBJ1-1; 7 bases fit TRBD1. Trimming at V came to 0 bases and at J to 0 bases, leaving 1 base not matched to a gene. Germline V gene lookup returns CDR1 SGHTA and CDR2 FQGNSA. This CDR3 has 15 amino acids. CDR3 in amino acids: CASSLAQGVNTEAFF. The CDR3 DNA is TGTGCCAGCAGCTTAGCGCAGGGGGTGAACACTGAAGCTTTCTTT.

The V and J genes are TRBV24-1 and TRBJ2-5; the match to TRBD2 covers 11 bases. Germline loops: CDR1 KGHDR, CDR2 SFDVKD. V dropped 3 bases and J dropped 5; count of bases not matched to a gene: 10. The CDR3 has 17 amino acids. CDR3: CATSDGGLADFRETQYF. The CDR3 DNA reads TGTGCCACCAGTGATGGGGGACTAGCGGATTTCAGGGAGACCCAGTACTTC.

This chain connects TRBV28 to TRBJ1-1; D gene unclear. The CDR3 consists of 12 residues. V lost 4 bases and J lost 11, with 14 bases in between. Per the germline V gene, CDR1 is MDHEN and CDR2 is SYDVKM. The CDR3 bases are TGTGCCAGCAGTTCGGTGATCGGGGAGGCTTTCTTT. As protein: CASSSVIGEAFF.

CDR3 in DNA: TGTGCCAGCAGCCCCAGCAGGGGGCCCTACAATGAGCAGTTCTTC. Encoded protein: CASSPSRGPYNEQFF. V is TRBV3-1 (or the pseudogene TRBV3-2) and J is TRBJ2-1, with TRBD1 identical over 8 bases. The CDR3 runs to 15 residues. Germline V gene data show CDR1 as LGHDT and CDR2 as YNNKEL (reference sequence). V was pared by 4 bases and J by 2 bases, with 4 bases of the junction left unmatched.

The chain combines TRBV4-3 with TRBJ2-5, with no clear D. V lost 4 bases and J lost 5, with 11 bases in between. The CDR3 extends over 13 amino acids. Germline V gives CDR1 LGHNA, CDR2 YSLEER. CDR3 DNA: TGCGCCAGCAGCCCGCAGGTTCTGGAGACCCAGTACTTC. The encoded protein is CASSPQVLETQYF.